This entry features one TCR beta chain sequence. Assignments of participants to cohorts depended upon their own reported clinical history. The data derive from a study of blood T cell repertoires in COVID-19. Per the authors' pipeline: Counts of nucleated cells, estimated from reference gene primer amplification, were obtained. Profiled with immunoSEQ multiplex PCR; TCRdb holds only in-frame clones, not every one. V and J calls and clone size are those listed in that table; D and trimming were worked out from the DNA. The table has nearly 350,000 clones, about 90% seen once; the top ten hold over 0.8%. Per the germline V gene, CDR1 is SGHRS and CDR2 is YFSETQ. The CDR3 loop spans 15 amino acids. Trimming at V came to 3 bases and at J to 2 bases, leaving 6 bases not matched to a gene.

Sequenced sample: PBMCs or T cells enriched from blood (not recorded which). This TCR came from a woman aged 30 to 39 who had recovered from COVID-19. The rearrangement uses TRBV5-1 and TRBJ1-2; 8 bases are shared with TRBD1. The CDR3 protein is CASSWDGQGNYGYTF. CDR3 nucleotide sequence: TGCGCCAGCAGCTGGGATGGACAGGGCAACTATGGCTACACCTTC.